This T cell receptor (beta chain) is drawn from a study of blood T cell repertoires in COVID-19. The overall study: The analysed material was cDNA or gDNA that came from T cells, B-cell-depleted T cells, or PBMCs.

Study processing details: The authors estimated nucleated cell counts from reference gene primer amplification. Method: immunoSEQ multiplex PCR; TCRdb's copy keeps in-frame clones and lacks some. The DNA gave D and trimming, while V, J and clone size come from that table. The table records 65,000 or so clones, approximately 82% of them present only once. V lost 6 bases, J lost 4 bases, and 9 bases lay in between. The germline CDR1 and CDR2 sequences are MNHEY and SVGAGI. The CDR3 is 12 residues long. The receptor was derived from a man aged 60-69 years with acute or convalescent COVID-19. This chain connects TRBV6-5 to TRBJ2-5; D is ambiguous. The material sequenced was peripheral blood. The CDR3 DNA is TGTGCCAGCAGCCACAGAGCAGAGACCCAGTACTTC. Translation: CASSHRAETQYF.